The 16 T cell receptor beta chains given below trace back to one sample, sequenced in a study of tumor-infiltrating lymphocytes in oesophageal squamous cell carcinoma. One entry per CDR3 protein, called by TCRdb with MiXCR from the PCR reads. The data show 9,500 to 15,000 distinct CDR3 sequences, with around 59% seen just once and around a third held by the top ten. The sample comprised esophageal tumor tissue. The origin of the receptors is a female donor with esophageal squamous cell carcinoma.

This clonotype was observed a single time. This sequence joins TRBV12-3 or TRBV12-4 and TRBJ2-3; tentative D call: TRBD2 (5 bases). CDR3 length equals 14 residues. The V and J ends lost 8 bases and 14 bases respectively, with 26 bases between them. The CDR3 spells CASARVSNTGELYF. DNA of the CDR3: TGTGCCAGCGCACGGGTTTCGAACACCGGGGAGCTGTATTTT.

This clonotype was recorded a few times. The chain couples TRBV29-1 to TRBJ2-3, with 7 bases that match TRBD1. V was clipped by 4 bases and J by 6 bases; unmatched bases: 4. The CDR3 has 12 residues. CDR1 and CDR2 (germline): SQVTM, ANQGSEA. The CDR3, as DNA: TGCAGCGTTGGACAGGGTGGGGATACGCAGTATTTT. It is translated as CSVGQGGDTQYF.

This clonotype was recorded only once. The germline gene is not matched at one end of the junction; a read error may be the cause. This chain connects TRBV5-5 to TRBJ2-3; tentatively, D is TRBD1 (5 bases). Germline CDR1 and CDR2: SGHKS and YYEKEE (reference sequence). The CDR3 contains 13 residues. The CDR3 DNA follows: TGTGCCAGCAGCTTGGATTTCAGGGTACGGTGGGATTTT. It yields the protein CASSLDFRVRWDF.

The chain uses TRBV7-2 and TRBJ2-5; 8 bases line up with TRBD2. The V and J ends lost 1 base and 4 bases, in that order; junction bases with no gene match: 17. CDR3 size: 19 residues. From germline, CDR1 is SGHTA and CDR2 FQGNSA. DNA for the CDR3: TGTGCCAGCAGCTTAGGGGCCCGATTAGTTAGCGGGAATCGAGAGACCCAGTACTTC. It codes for CASSLGARLVSGNRETQYF.

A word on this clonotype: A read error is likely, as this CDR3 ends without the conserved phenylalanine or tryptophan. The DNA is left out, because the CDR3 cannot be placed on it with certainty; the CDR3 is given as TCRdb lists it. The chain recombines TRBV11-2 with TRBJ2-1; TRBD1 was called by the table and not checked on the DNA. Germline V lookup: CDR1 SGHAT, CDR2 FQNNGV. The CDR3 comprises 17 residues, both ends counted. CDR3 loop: CASSLVGTAYYGYTFGS.

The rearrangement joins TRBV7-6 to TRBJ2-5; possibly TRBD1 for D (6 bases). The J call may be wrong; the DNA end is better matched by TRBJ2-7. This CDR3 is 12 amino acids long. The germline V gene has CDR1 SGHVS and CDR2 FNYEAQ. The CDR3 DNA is TGTGCCAGCAGCCTACAGGGTTTCGAGCAGTACTTC. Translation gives CASSLQGFEQYF.

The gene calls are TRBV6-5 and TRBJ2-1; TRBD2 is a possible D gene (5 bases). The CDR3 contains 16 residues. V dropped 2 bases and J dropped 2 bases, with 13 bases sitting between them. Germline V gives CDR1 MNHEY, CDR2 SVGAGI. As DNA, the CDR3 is TGTGCCAGCAGTTACGGGGAGAGTGCTACCTACAATGAGCAGTTCTTC. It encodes CASSYGESATYNEQFF.

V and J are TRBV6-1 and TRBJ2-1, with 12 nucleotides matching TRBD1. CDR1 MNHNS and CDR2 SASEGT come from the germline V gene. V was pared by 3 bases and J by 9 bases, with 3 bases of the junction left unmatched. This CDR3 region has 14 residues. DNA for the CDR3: TGTGCCAGCAGTGACGGGACAGGGGGCATTGAGCAGTTCTTC. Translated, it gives CASSDGTGGIEQFF.

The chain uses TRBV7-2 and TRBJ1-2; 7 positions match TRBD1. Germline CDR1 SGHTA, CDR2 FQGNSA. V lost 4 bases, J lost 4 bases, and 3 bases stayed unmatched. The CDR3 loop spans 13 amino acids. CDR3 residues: CASSWDSLYGYTF. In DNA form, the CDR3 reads TGTGCCAGCAGCTGGGACAGCCTCTATGGCTACACCTTC. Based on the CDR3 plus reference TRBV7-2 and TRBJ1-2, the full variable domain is GAGVSQSPSNKVTEKGKDVELRCDPISGHTALYWYRQSLGQGLEFLIYFQGNSAPDKSGLPSDRFSAERTGGSVSTLTIQRTQQEDSAVYLCASSWDSLYGYTFGSGTRLTVV.

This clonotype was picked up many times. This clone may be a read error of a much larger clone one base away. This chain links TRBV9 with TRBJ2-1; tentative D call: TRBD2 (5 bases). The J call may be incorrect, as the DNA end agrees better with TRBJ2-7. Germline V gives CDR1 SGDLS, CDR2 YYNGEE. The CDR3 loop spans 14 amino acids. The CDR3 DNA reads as TGTGCCAGCAGCGCCCCTACTAGGAACGATGAGCAGTACTTC. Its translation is CASSAPTRNDEQYF.

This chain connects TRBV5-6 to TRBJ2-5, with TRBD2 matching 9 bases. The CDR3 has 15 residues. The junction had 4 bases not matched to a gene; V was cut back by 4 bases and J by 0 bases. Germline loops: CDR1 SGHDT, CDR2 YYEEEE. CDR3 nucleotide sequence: TGTGCCAGCAGCATAGCGGGGGCGTACCAAGAGACCCAGTACTTC. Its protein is CASSIAGAYQETQYF.

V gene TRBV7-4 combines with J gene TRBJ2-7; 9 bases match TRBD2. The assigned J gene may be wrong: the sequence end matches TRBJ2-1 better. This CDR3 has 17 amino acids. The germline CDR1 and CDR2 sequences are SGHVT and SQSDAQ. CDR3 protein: CASSLAASLAGSYEQFF. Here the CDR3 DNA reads TGTGCCAGCAGCTTAGCGGCGAGTCTAGCGGGGTCTTACGAGCAGTTCTTC.

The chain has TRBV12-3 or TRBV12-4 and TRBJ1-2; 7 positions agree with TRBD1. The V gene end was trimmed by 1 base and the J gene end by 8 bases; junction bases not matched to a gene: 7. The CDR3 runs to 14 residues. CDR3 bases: TGTGCCAGCAGTTTAGAACAGGGGTCAGGAGGCTACACCTTC. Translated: CASSLEQGSGGYTF.

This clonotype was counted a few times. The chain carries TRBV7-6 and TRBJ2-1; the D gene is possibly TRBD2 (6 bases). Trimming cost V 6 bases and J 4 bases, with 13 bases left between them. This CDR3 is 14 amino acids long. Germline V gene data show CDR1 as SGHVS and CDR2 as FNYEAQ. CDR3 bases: TGTGCCAGCAGGCCCAATAGCGGTTACAATGAGCAGTTCTTC. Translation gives CASRPNSGYNEQFF.

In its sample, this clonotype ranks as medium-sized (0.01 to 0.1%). CDR3 DNA sequence: TGTGCCAGCAGCGACCGAGGTGGGTACACTGAAGCTTTCTTT. Translation: CASSDRGGYTEAFF. The V call is TRBV7-2, the J call TRBJ1-1; no reliable D call. Germline V CDR1 and CDR2: SGHTA, FQGNSA. The CDR3 consists of 14 residues. With 5 bases removed from V and 3 bases from J, the gap between germline ends came to 13 bases. The full variable domain, its missing parts supplied by reference TRBV7-2 and TRBJ1-1, is GAGVSQSPSNKVTEKGKDVELRCDPISGHTALYWYRQSLGQGLEFLIYFQGNSAPDKSGLPSDRFSAERTGGSVSTLTIQRTQQEDSAVYLCASSDRGGYTEAFFGQGTRLTVV.

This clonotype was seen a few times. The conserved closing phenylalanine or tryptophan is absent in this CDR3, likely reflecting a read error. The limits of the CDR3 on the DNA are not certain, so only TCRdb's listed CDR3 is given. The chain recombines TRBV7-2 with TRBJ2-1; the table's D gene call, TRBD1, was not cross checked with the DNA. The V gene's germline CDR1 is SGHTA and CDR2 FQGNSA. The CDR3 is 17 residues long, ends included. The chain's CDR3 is CASSLRTGKHNEQFFGA.